The 31 T cell receptor beta chains reported below all come from one sample, sequenced in a study of T-cell memory formation after mild COVID-19. TCRdb reprocessed the 5' RACE reads with MiXCR, giving one entry per CDR3 protein. Of more than 300,000 distinct CDR3 sequences in the sample, 14% are singletons; the top ten hold about 21%. Sample: PBMCs or a T cell subset sorted from them (not recorded which). These receptor sequences come from a young man who had mild COVID-19 (a few samples of this study predate the infection). Cell type and time point are not known.

The chain joins TRBV7-9 to TRBJ2-2, with D possibly being TRBD1 (6 bases). This CDR3 spans 15 amino acids. Trimming removed 5 bases from V and 5 bases from J, with 15 bases in between. Per the germline V gene, CDR1 is SEHNR and CDR2 is FQNEAQ (reference sequence). This chain's CDR3 is CASSAPPGETGELFF. In DNA form, the CDR3 reads TGTGCCAGCAGCGCGCCCCCAGGGGAGACCGGGGAGCTGTTTTTT.

This clonotype has a handful of counts. The chain links TRBV19 to TRBJ2-5; D is tentatively TRBD1 or TRBD2 (6 bases each). CDR3 length: 15 residues. The V end lost 6 bases, the J end lost 5 bases, and 19 bases lay between the germline ends. Germline loops: CDR1 LNHDA, CDR2 SQIVND (reference sequence). DNA for the CDR3: TGTGCCAGTAGACGCCGTGGGGGGCAGTCGGAGACCCAGTACTTC. Its protein is CASRRRGGQSETQYF.

This clonotype was detected only a few times. The junction departs from germline at one end; a sequencing error may be responsible. This chain connects TRBV4-1 to TRBJ1-5; 8 bases are shared with TRBD1. The length of the CDR3 is 14 residues. Per the germline V gene, CDR1 is MGHRA and CDR2 is YSYEKL. Written as DNA, the CDR3 is TGCGCCAGCAGACAAGTACAGGGGGAACAGCCCCAGCATTTT. It encodes CASRQVQGEQPQHF.

This chain connects TRBV5-6 to TRBJ1-1, with unresolved D. The CDR3 covers 11 residues. V lost 3 bases and J lost 3, with 3 bases in between. Germline loops: CDR1 SGHDT, CDR2 YYEEEE. Written as DNA, the CDR3 is TGTGCCAGCAGCTGGGACACTGAAGCTTTCTTT. This encodes CASSWDTEAFF.

On this clonotype itself: At one end the junction does not follow the germline gene, possibly because of a read error. This rearrangement joins TRBV7-9 to TRBJ2-7; TRBD2 matches at 7 bases. The CDR3 consists of 14 residues. The germline V gene has CDR1 SEHNR and CDR2 FQNEAQ (reference sequence). CDR3 bases: TGTGCCGGCAGCGCCCCAGCGGGACTCGGCGAGCAGTACTTC. It codes for CAGSAPAGLGEQYF.

This sequence joins TRBV12-5 and TRBJ2-2; a weak D match, TRBD1 (6 bases). The V gene lost 2 bases and the J gene lost 4 bases, with 8 bases spanning the gap. The germline V gene has CDR1 LGHNT and CDR2 FRNRAP. The CDR3 has 14 residues. Here the CDR3 reads CASGLWGLTGELFF. CDR3 nucleotides: TGTGCTAGTGGTTTGTGGGGGCTCACCGGGGAGCTGTTTTTT.

This clonotype was counted a few times. This chain links TRBV19 with TRBJ2-7; weak D call: TRBD1 (6 bases). V gave up 4 bases and J gave up 2 bases, with 15 bases separating them. The CDR3 runs to 15 residues. The germline V gene has CDR1 LNHDA and CDR2 SQIVND (reference sequence). This CDR3 reads CASSSTGTRPYEQYF. The CDR3 DNA follows: TGTGCCAGTAGTAGTACCGGGACACGTCCCTACGAGCAGTACTTC.

This clonotype was seen ten or more times. This sequence joins TRBV27 and TRBJ2-7; 8 bases line up with TRBD2. This CDR3 has 18 residues. Germline CDR1 MNHEY, CDR2 SMNVEV (reference sequence). V lost 5 bases, J lost 2 bases, and 17 bases stayed unmatched. In nucleotides, the CDR3 is TGTGCCAGCAGTGGCGGGGGGCAATGCTTAAGGAGCCCCTACGAGCAGTACGTC. This translates into CASSGGGQCLRSPYEQYV.

The chain combines TRBV6-2 or TRBV6-3 with TRBJ2-7; D ambiguous. Between the trimmed V and J ends, which lost 7 bases and 4 bases, there was a span of 17 bases. This CDR3 is 14 amino acids long. Germline CDR1 reads MNHEY; CDR2 reads SVGEGT. The CDR3 sequence: CASKPASEGYEQYV. CDR3 coding DNA: TGTGCCAGCAAACCAGCGTCAGAAGGTTACGAGCAGTACGTC.

The rearrangement joins TRBV4-1 to TRBJ2-5; maybe TRBD1 (6 bases). The CDR3 spans 15 residues. From germline, CDR1 is MGHRA and CDR2 YSYEKL. With 2 bases removed from V and 4 bases from J, the gap between germline ends came to 14 bases. In DNA form, the CDR3 reads TGCGCCAGCAGCCAATCCACAGGGTACCGAGAGACCCAGTACTTC. Its translation is CASSQSTGYRETQYF.

The gene calls are TRBV7-9 and TRBJ2-4; the D gene is possibly TRBD2 (5 bases). This CDR3 is 12 amino acids long. The V end was cut by 5 bases, the J end by 6 bases, with 8 bases between. The germline CDR1 and CDR2 sequences are SEHNR and FQNEAQ (reference sequence). CDR3 sequence: CASSPRGNIQYF. The CDR3 nucleotides read TGTGCCAGCAGCCCCCGGGGAAACATTCAGTACTTC.

This clonotype came up many times. The chain joins TRBV7-9 to TRBJ1-5; D call uncertain. The CDR3 spans 12 residues. Trimming removed 4 bases at V and 4 bases at J, with 5 bases between. The germline CDR1 and CDR2 sequences are SEHNR and FQNEAQ (reference sequence). In nucleotides, the CDR3 is TGTGCCAGCAGCTCCCCGAATCAGCCCCAGCATTTT. Encoded protein: CASSSPNQPQHF.

The CDR3 protein is CAPDVWVYEQYF. The CDR3 coding sequence is TGTGCCCCCGACGTATGGGTCTACGAGCAGTACTTC. This sequence joins TRBV12-3 or TRBV12-4 and TRBJ2-7; no firm D call. The CDR3 extends over 12 amino acids. The V end was cut by 11 bases, the J end by 3 bases, with 14 bases between.

This clonotype was observed a handful of times. J is TRBJ1-3 and V is TRBV7-6; TRBD1 is a possible D gene (6 bases). There are 15 residues in the CDR3. Germline V gene data show CDR1 as SGHVS and CDR2 as FNYEAQ. Deletions cut 4 bases from V and 0 bases from J, with 10 bases between. CDR3 coding DNA: TGTGCCAGCAGCTCTACAGGGACCTCTGGAAACACCATATATTTT. It specifies CASSSTGTSGNTIYF. Complete variable domain (other parts from reference TRBV7-6 and TRBJ1-3): GAGVSQSPRYKVTKRGQDVALRCDPISGHVSLYWYRQALGQGPEFLTYFNYEAQQDKSGLPNDRFSAERPEGSISTLTIQRTEQRDSAMYRCASSSTGTSGNTIYFGEGSWLTVV.

This chain uses TRBV7-3 with TRBJ2-5; 8 positions agree with TRBD2. CDR3 length equals 13 residues. Germline lookup yields CDR1 SGHTA and CDR2 FQGTGA. Unmatched junction bases numbered 6, after V lost 5 bases and J lost 7 bases. In DNA, the CDR3 is TGTGCCAGCAGCCCTCGGGAGGGGGGGACCCAGTACTTC. This gives the protein CASSPREGGTQYF.

The chain uses TRBV11-3 and TRBJ2-1, with 8 bases lining up with TRBD2. The trim removed 5 bases at V and 6 bases at J, leaving 9 bases unmatched. The CDR3 is made up of 15 amino acids. CDR1 and CDR2 (germline): SGHNT, YENEEA. CDR3: CASSDPGGPGNEQFF. In DNA, the CDR3 is TGTGCCAGCAGCGACCCGGGGGGGCCCGGCAATGAGCAGTTCTTC. The full variable domain, completed using reference TRBV11-3 and TRBJ2-1, is EAGVVQSPRYKIIEKKQPVAFWCNPISGHNTLYWYLQNLGQGPELLIRYENEEAVDDSQLPKDRFSAERLKGVDSTLKIQPAELGDSAVYLCASSDPGGPGNEQFFGPGTRLTVL.

This chain connects TRBV6-5 to TRBJ1-1, with D maybe TRBD1 (6 bases). Trimming took 6 bases from V and 8 from J, leaving 13 bases between them. CDR3 length: 12 residues. Germline loops: CDR1 MNHEY, CDR2 SVGAGI. CDR3 sequence reads: CASSTTGSEAFF. The CDR3 region has the DNA TGTGCCAGCAGCACTACAGGGTCCGAAGCTTTCTTT.

The CDR3 reads CASSFPGTGNTGELFF. Here the CDR3 DNA reads TGTGCCAGCAGTTTCCCTGGGACAGGGAACACCGGGGAGCTGTTTTTT. This sequence joins TRBV12-3 or TRBV12-4 and TRBJ2-2, with 8 bases fitting TRBD1. This CDR3 comprises 16 residues. V was clipped by 3 bases and J by 1 base; unmatched bases: 4.

The J gene is TRBJ1-1, the V gene TRBV4-1; no clear D gene. Trimming left V 0 bases short and J 5 bases short, with 13 bases between. Germline V gene lookup returns CDR1 MGHRA and CDR2 YSYEKL. The CDR3 is made up of 15 amino acids. CDR3 protein: CASSQETRTGTEAFF. In DNA form, the CDR3 reads TGCGCCAGCAGCCAAGAAACGCGGACCGGGACTGAAGCTTTCTTT.

CDR3 protein: CASSRLRTSGGLYQETQYF. CDR3 coding DNA: TGTGCCAGCAGTCGACTTCGGACTAGCGGGGGCCTGTACCAAGAGACCCAGTACTTC. The rearrangement uses TRBV25-1 and TRBJ2-5, with 13 positions matching TRBD2. CDR1 and CDR2 (germline): MGHDK, SYGVNS. Trimming cost V 5 bases and J 0 bases; bases outside gene matches: 12. The CDR3 is made up of 19 amino acids.

The chain combines TRBV5-6 with TRBJ2-1; 11 positions match TRBD2. Germline CDR1 and CDR2: SGHDT and YYEEEE. The CDR3 extends over 17 amino acids. Germline trimming cut 3 bases from V and 4 bases from J; bases unmatched to any gene: 9. The CDR3 protein is CASSSTSGEFTYNEQFF. Here the CDR3 DNA reads TGTGCCAGCAGCTCGACTAGCGGGGAGTTTACATACAATGAGCAGTTCTTC.

This clonotype has a count of ten or more. J is TRBJ2-7 and V is TRBV5-1, with TRBD1 matching over 9 bases. From germline, CDR1 is SGHRS and CDR2 YFSETQ. V shed 2 bases, J shed 2 bases, and the junction held 8 bases outside the gene matches. The CDR3 is 16 amino acids. The CDR3 DNA follows: TGCGCCAGCAGCTTTCAAACAGGGGGCATAGCCTACGAGCAGTACTTC. Its translation is CASSFQTGGIAYEQYF.

This clonotype was seen only a few times. The chain carries TRBV20-1 and TRBJ2-5; D is ambiguous. Trimming stripped 0 bases from V and 0 bases from J, with 5 bases between. This CDR3 comprises 13 residues. The germline gives CDR1 DFQATT, CDR2 SNEGSKA (reference sequence). The DNA for the CDR3 is TGCAGTGCTAGAGATGCCAACCAAGAGACCCAGTACTTC. It codes for CSARDANQETQYF.

A few counts support this clonotype. The chain joins TRBV12-3 or TRBV12-4 to TRBJ1-6; D remains ambiguous. Trimming took 6 bases from V and 14 from J, leaving 20 bases between them. CDR3 length equals 14 residues. CDR3 coding DNA: TGTGCCAGCAGGGCAGGCAGCACCCTCTCGGCCCTCCACTTT. Translating it yields CASRAGSTLSALHF.

The chain has TRBV9 and TRBJ1-3; D is unclear. The CDR3 loop spans 15 amino acids. Germline lookup yields CDR1 SGDLS and CDR2 YYNGEE. V lost 0 bases, J lost 0 bases, and 7 bases lay in between. The CDR3 DNA follows: TGTGCCAGCAGCGTAGCCCCAGCCTCTGGAAACACCATATATTTT. This encodes CASSVAPASGNTIYF. The whole variable domain, filled in from reference TRBV9 and TRBJ1-3, reads DSGVTQTPKHLITATGQRVTLRCSPRSGDLSVYWYQQSLDQGLQFLIQYYNGEERAKGNILERFSAQQFPDLHSELNLSSLELGDSALYFCASSVAPASGNTIYFGEGSWLTVV.

In its sample, this clonotype was seen a few times. The rearrangement uses TRBV7-9 and TRBJ2-1; D is uncertain. Per the germline V gene, CDR1 is SEHNR and CDR2 is FQNEAQ (reference sequence). The CDR3 runs to 13 residues. V lost 1 base and J 7 bases, leaving 8 bases between the germline ends. CDR3 sequence: CASSLGLFNEQFF. The CDR3 nucleotides are TGTGCCAGCAGCTTAGGGTTGTTTAATGAGCAGTTCTTC. The complete variable domain, with remaining parts taken from reference TRBV7-9 and TRBJ2-1, reads DTGVSQNPRHKITKRGQNVTFRCDPISEHNRLYWYRQTLGQGPEFLTYFQNEAQLEKSRLLSDRFSAERPKGSFSTLEIQRTEQGDSAMYLCASSLGLFNEQFFGPGTRLTVL.

This clonotype was counted ten times or more. The J gene is TRBJ2-1, the V gene TRBV7-2; D is unresolved. V lost 0 bases to trimming and J lost 2 bases, with 5 bases between them. The CDR3 extends over 14 amino acids. Germline values: CDR1 SGHTA, CDR2 FQGNSA. CDR3: CASSLARTYNEQFF. The CDR3 nucleotides are TGTGCCAGCAGCTTAGCCCGGACCTACAATGAGCAGTTCTTC.

A few counts support this clonotype. The chain links TRBV20-1 to TRBJ2-5, with 11 positions matching TRBD2. Germline V gene data show CDR1 as DFQATT and CDR2 as SNEGSKA (reference sequence). Trimming cost V 3 bases and J 7 bases; bases outside gene matches: 10. The length of the CDR3 is 15 residues. In DNA, the CDR3 is TGCAGTGCTAGCCTGTCTAGCGGGGGGCCGGGGACCCAGTACTTC. This translates into CSASLSSGGPGTQYF.

This clonotype was found a few times. V usage is TRBV6-1 and J usage is TRBJ1-4; weak D call: TRBD1 (5 bases). V was shortened by 3 bases and J by 4 bases, with 9 bases between the two germline ends. There are 14 residues in the CDR3. Germline V gene lookup returns CDR1 MNHNS and CDR2 SASEGT. CDR3: CASSEWGFNEKLFF. CDR3 nucleotide sequence: TGTGCCAGCAGTGAGTGGGGGTTTAATGAAAAACTGTTTTTT.

This clonotype was recorded a few times. The chain is built from TRBV20-1 and TRBJ1-5, with D perhaps matching TRBD1 (6 bases). Trimming took off 6 bases at V and 5 bases at J, with 17 bases between the two ends. Per germline, CDR1 DFQATT and CDR2 SNEGSKA (reference sequence). The CDR3 runs to 14 residues. CDR3 in DNA: TGCAGTGCCAGTACTTCGACAGGTCATCAGCCCCAGCATTTT. This translates into CSASTSTGHQPQHF.

This clonotype was observed a few times. The genes are TRBV11-2 and TRBJ1-6, with 8 bases identical to TRBD1. Germline V gene sequence: CDR1 SGHAT, CDR2 FQNNGV. CDR3 length equals 19 residues. Trimming took 5 bases from V and 1 from J; bases not matched to a gene: 13. DNA of the CDR3: TGTGCCAGCAGCAAAACAGGGGGAAGAGCTGGATCCTATAATTCACCCCTCCACTTT. It yields the protein CASSKTGGRAGSYNSPLHF.